The TCR beta chain under discussion was sequenced for a study of shared clonotypes between healthy human individuals. A word on this clone: What it binds is not known.

TCRdb keeps only in-frame clones here, not all; method: immunoSEQ multiplex PCR. The table has some 1 million clones, under 80% seen once. Germline-derived CDR1 and CDR2 are LNHDA and SQIVND (reference sequence). CDR3 length: 16 amino acids. V was pared by 0 bases and J by 5 bases, with 8 bases of the junction left unmatched. Study findings and constraints: Despite large depth, sorted-subset datasets appeared incompletely sequenced.

Sequencing was done on a sample of memory CD4+ T cells sorted from blood. Subset given: CD45RA-negative fraction. The chain combines TRBV19 with TRBJ2-7; 9 bases fit TRBD2. The TCR comes from a man younger than 30 in good health. The CDR3 sequence: CASSIERAGGKDEQYF. The CDR3 coding sequence is TGTGCCAGTAGTATAGAAAGAGCGGGAGGCAAGGACGAGCAGTACTTC.